This T cell receptor beta chain was profiled in a study of Graves' ophthalmopathy and Graves' hyperthyroidism. General study results and limits: In blood, most expanded thyroid clonotypes above 0.001 frequency were also detected. Predictions made by the model for ophthalmopathy progression reached just over 70% sensitivity and approximately 78% specificity.

This clonotype has a count of ten or more. Its antigen remains unknown. Patients with other autoimmune diseases, uncontrolled infections, pregnancy or lactation were excluded. Germline CDR1 reads SGHRS; CDR2 reads YFSETQ. V gave up 5 bases and J gave up 2 bases, with 17 bases separating them. The length of the CDR3 is 15 residues. Amplification of TCR beta CDR3 regions used RNA transcripts. Scientists carried out first-round RT-PCR using HTBI primers and then a second-round multiplex PCR. TCRdb fed the multiplex PCR reads into MiXCR, producing one record per CDR3 protein. The sample carries over a million distinct CDR3 sequences, about two fifths recorded once.

This sequence was found in an adult man with Graves' hyperthyroidism. This sequence joins TRBV5-1 and TRBJ2-7; D is possibly TRBD1 (5 bases). Sequencing input: peripheral blood or thyroid tissue (not recorded which). The DNA for the CDR3 is TGCGCCAGCAGTTATGGACAAGGCTATGCCTACGAGCAGTACTTC. It specifies CASSYGQGYAYEQYF.